This entry lists 8 T cell receptor beta chains sequenced from one sample in a study of T cells expressing NK-cell markers. TCRdb re-analyzed the 5' RACE reads; it lists each CDR3 protein once, without DNA. The table lists almost 450,000 distinct CDR3 sequences. Sequenced: blood T cells: a sorted CD56 or NKG2C T cell subset, CD4+ or CD8+ T cells, or bulk PBMC T cells (not recorded which). The receptor source for this set is a woman between 18 and 75 years old in good health.

This sequence joins TRBV5-4 and TRBJ2-1; TCRdb's D gene call, TRBD2, goes unchecked for lack of DNA. CDR3 size: 15 residues. CDR1 and CDR2 from the germline V gene are SGHNT and YYREEE (reference sequence). The CDR3 here is CASSYPSGGVAEQFF.

The chain carries TRBV5-8 and TRBJ2-4; checking the TCRdb D call of TRBD2 is not possible without DNA. Germline V gene sequence: CDR1 SGHTS, CDR2 YDEGEE. This CDR3 has 16 residues. CDR3 in amino acids: CASSPTGTSAKNIQYF.

The CDR3 here is CASSEAGQGDNQPQHF. The rearrangement links TRBV2 to TRBJ1-5; there is no DNA to check the TCRdb D call of TRBD1. The CDR3 has 16 residues. From germline, CDR1 is SNHLY and CDR2 FYNNEI.

J is TRBJ2-3 and V is TRBV2; lacking DNA, the TRBD1 call made by TCRdb goes unchecked. The CDR3 spans 15 residues. Germline V CDR1 and CDR2: SNHLY, FYNNEI. Here the CDR3 reads CASHQAGGSTDTQYF.

The chain links TRBV2 to TRBJ2-7. This CDR3 region has 14 residues. From germline, CDR1 is SNHLY and CDR2 FYNNEI. The CDR3 loop reads CASSAESISYEQYF.

V gene TRBV4-1 combines with J gene TRBJ1-2. This CDR3 has 14 residues. The V gene's germline CDR1 is MGHRA and CDR2 YSYEKL. CDR3 amino acids: CASSQVDGPYGYTF.

The rearrangement joins TRBV14 to TRBJ2-1; the D call of TRBD1 rests on TCRdb alone, since no DNA is present to check it. The CDR3 length is 15 residues. Per germline, CDR1 SGHDN and CDR2 FVKESK. Here the CDR3 reads CASSQGGLPYNEQFF.

The rearrangement joins TRBV7-6 to TRBJ2-1; no DNA is available, so the TRBD1 call from TCRdb remains unchecked. From germline, CDR1 is SGHVS and CDR2 FNYEAQ. CDR3 length equals 15 residues. CDR3 sequence: CASSFMGQGYNEQFF.